These 2 T cell receptor beta chains were all obtained from the same sample, sequenced in a study of brain T cells in children with intractable seizures. The protocol was immunoSEQ multiplex PCR, while the TCRdb copy is restricted to in-frame clones and leaves out a portion. The data hold 340,000 or so clones, with nearly 95% observed a single time. Sample time point: blood from clinic visit 5 months post-surgery; TSC patient then seizure free. This specimen consisted of peripheral blood, obtained 5 to 6 months after surgery. The receptors originated from a boy under two years old with tuberous sclerosis and intractable seizures.

The chain recombines TRBV4-1 with TRBJ2-7; a possible D gene is TRBD1 (5 bases). The length of the CDR3 is 14 residues. Germline V gene data show CDR1 as MGHRA and CDR2 as YSYEKL. The ends were cut back, 0 bases at V and 5 bases at J, with 11 bases in the middle. Here the CDR3 reads CASSQESSRDEQYF. CDR3 in DNA: TGCGCCAGCAGCCAAGAATCATCCAGGGACGAGCAGTACTTC.

The chain joins TRBV28 to TRBJ2-4, with D uncertain. The CDR3 covers 16 residues. The V and J ends lost 4 bases and 0 bases respectively, with 13 bases between them. The V gene's germline CDR1 is MDHEN and CDR2 SYDVKM. The CDR3 DNA reads as TGTGCCAGCAGTTCGTCCACTTCCCTAGCCAAAAACATTCAGTACTTC. Translation: CASSSSTSLAKNIQYF.